This T cell receptor beta chain was observed in a study of T cells in localized non-small cell lung cancer. The study's findings and limits: The study linked higher blood T cell density to longer overall survival. When the top 100 tumor clones were examined, a median about 60 of them also appeared in the adjacent lung, which was paired and uninvolved.

With respect to this clone: Its antigen is undetermined.

TCRdb keeps only in-frame clones here, not all; method: immunoSEQ multiplex PCR. The table has 65,000 to 80,000 clones, approximately 84% seen once. Germline trimming cut 0 bases from V and 4 bases from J; bases unmatched to any gene: 7. Germline CDR1 is SGHAT and CDR2 is FQDESV (reference sequence). The CDR3 loop spans 16 amino acids. The J gene is TRBJ2-3, the V gene TRBV11-1; 7 bases are a match to TRBD2. The sequences come from peripheral blood, collected before any cancer treatment. This clonotype was sampled from a female donor older than 55 with stage I lung adenocarcinoma. The CDR3 sequence: CASSLARGSIADTQYF. The CDR3 DNA follows: TGTGCCAGCAGCTTAGCGCGCGGGAGTATCGCAGATACGCAGTATTTT.